The 7 T cell receptor beta chains below all came from one sample that was sequenced in a study of blood T cell repertoires in COVID-19. Profiling relied on immunoSEQ multiplex PCR, and the TCRdb table lists in-frame clones only, not all of them. The sample includes about 400,000 clones, nearly 90% of them seen just once. Specimen: PBMCs or T cells enriched from blood (not recorded which). These receptors all come from a middle-aged woman with acute COVID-19.

The chain is built from TRBV25-1 and TRBJ1-2; D might be TRBD1 (6 bases). CDR3 length equals 13 residues. Between the trimmed V and J ends, which lost 4 bases and 4 bases, there was a span of 10 bases. The germline V gene encodes CDR1 MGHDK and CDR2 SYGVNS. The CDR3 DNA follows: TGTGCCAGCAGTGTAACAGGGCTCTATGGCTACACCTTC. Translation gives CASSVTGLYGYTF.

Details on this clone: Other DNA sequences in the sample encode the same CDR3. J is TRBJ2-5 and V is TRBV11-3; D is unresolved. The V and J ends lost 1 base and 5 bases respectively, with 8 bases between them. CDR3 length equals 13 residues. Germline V gives CDR1 SGHNT, CDR2 YENEEA. Here the CDR3 reads CASSLGPRETQYF. Written as DNA, the CDR3 is TGTGCCAGCAGCTTAGGTCCTAGGGAGACCCAGTACTTC.

The genes are TRBV3-1 (or the pseudogene TRBV3-2) and TRBJ1-1; D is possibly TRBD1 (5 bases). The V end was cut by 1 base, the J end by 5 bases, with 8 bases between. This CDR3 has 13 residues. CDR1 LGHDT and CDR2 YNNKEL come from the germline V gene (reference sequence). The CDR3 region is CASSQVAGTEAFF. In DNA, the CDR3 is TGTGCCAGCAGCCAAGTAGCAGGGACTGAAGCTTTCTTT.

The rearrangement uses TRBV29-1 and TRBJ1-2, with TRBD1 as a possible D gene (6 bases). Germline loops: CDR1 SQVTM, CDR2 ANQGSEA. The CDR3 is 13 amino acids. The germline V and J ends were trimmed by 6 bases and 3 bases, with 14 bases remaining between them. The CDR3 loop is CSVESGTYYGYTF. CDR3 nucleotides: TGCAGCGTAGAATCCGGGACATACTATGGCTACACCTTC.

In this sample, this clone turned up once. The rearrangement links TRBV11-2 to TRBJ2-5, with TRBD2 matching 14 bases. CDR3 length: 16 amino acids. Per germline, CDR1 SGHAT and CDR2 FQNNGV. The trim removed 4 bases at V and 1 base at J, leaving 2 bases unmatched. CDR3 nucleotide sequence: TGTGCCAGCAGCTCCGGGACTAGCGGGGGCCAAGAGACCCAGTACTTC. This sequence encodes CASSSGTSGGQETQYF.

The chain couples TRBV5-4 to TRBJ1-1, with D unclear. The CDR3 has 13 amino acids. V was cut by 0 bases and J by 7 bases, with 10 bases left in between. Germline V gene sequence: CDR1 SGHNT, CDR2 YYREEE (reference sequence). The CDR3 nucleotides read TGTGCCAGCAGCTTGGGGGCCGCGGGTGAAGCTTTCTTT. Protein sequence: CASSLGAAGEAFF.

J is TRBJ1-6 and V is TRBV19; TRBD1 matches 9 bases. The junction had 8 bases not matched to a gene; V was cut back by 3 bases and J by 8 bases. CDR1 is LNHDA and CDR2 is SQIVND in the germline V gene (reference sequence). The CDR3 sequence is 16 residues long. The CDR3 sequence is CASSMSRTGDHSPLHF. CDR3 nucleotides: TGTGCCAGTAGTATGTCACGGACAGGGGACCATTCACCCCTCCACTTT.